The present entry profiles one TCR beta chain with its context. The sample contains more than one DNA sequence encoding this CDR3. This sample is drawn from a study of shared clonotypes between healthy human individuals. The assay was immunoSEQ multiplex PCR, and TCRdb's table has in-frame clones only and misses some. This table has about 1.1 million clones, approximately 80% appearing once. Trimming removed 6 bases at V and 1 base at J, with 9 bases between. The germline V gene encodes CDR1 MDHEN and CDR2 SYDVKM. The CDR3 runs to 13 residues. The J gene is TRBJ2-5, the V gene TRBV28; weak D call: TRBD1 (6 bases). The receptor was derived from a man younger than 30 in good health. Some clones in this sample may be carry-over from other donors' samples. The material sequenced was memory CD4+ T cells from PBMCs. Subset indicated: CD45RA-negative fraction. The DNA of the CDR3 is TGTGCCAGCAGACGGACAGCCCAAGAGACCCAGTACTTC. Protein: CASRRTAQETQYF.